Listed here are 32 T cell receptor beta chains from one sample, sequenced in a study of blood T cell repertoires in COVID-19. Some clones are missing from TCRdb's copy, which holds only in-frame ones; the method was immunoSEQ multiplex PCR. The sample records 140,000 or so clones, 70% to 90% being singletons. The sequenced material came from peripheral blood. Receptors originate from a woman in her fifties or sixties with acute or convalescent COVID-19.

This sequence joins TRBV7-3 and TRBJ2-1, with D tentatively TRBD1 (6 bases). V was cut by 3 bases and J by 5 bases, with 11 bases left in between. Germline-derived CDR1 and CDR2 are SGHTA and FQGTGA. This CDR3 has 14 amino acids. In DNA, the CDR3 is TGTGCCAGCAGCTTGGGACAAGGAAACAATGAGCAGTTCTTC. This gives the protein CASSLGQGNNEQFF.

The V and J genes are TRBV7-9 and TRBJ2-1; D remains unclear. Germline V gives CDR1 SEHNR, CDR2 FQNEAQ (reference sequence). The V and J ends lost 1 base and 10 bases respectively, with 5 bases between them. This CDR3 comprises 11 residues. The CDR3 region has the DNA TGTGCCAGCAGCTTAGTCAGAGAGCAGTTCTTC. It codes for CASSLVREQFF.

CDR3 sequence (DNA): TGTGCCATCAGTGAGCAGGGGTACGAGCAGTACTTC. Translating gives CAISEQGYEQYF. The chain recombines TRBV10-3 with TRBJ2-7, with D tentatively TRBD1 (6 bases). V was trimmed by 2 bases and J by 4 bases, leaving 6 bases between them. The germline CDR1 and CDR2 sequences are ENHRY and SYGVKD. The length of the CDR3 is 12 residues.

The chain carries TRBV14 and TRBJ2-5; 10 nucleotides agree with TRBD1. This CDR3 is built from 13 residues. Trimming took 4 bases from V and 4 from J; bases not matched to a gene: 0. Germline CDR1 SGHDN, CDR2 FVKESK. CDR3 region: CASSRDRGETQYF. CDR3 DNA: TGTGCCAGCAGCCGGGACAGGGGAGAGACCCAGTACTTC.

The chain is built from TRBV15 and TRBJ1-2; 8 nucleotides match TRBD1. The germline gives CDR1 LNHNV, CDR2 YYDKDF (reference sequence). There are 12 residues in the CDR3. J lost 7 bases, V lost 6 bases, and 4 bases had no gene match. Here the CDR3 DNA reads TGTGCCACCAGTTCAGGGGGCCTTGGCTACACCTTC. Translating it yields CATSSGGLGYTF.

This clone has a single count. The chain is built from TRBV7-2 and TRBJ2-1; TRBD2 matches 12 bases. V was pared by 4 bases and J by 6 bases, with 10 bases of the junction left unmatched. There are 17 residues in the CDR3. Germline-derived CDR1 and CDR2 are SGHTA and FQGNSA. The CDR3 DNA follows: TGTGCCAGCAGCTACCTAGCGGGGGGGCACGAAGGCAATGAGCAGTTCTTC. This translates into CASSYLAGGHEGNEQFF.

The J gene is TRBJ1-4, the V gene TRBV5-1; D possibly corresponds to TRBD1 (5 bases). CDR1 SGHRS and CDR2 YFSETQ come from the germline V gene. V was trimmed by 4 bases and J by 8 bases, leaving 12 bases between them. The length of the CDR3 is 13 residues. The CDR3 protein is CASSEGAGEKLFF. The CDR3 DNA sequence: TGCGCCAGCAGCGAAGGGGCCGGCGAAAAACTGTTTTTT.

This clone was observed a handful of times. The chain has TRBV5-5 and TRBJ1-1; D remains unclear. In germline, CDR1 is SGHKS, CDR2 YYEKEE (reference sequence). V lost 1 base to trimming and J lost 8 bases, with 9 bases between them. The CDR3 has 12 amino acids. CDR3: CASSLLGGEAFF. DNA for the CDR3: TGTGCCAGCAGCTTGCTGGGAGGCGAAGCTTTCTTT.

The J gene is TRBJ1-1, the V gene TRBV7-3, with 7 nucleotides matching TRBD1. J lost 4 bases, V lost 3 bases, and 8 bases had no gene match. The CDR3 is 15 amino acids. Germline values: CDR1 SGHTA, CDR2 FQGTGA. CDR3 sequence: CASSFSGGYGTEAFF. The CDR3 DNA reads TGTGCCAGCAGCTTCTCAGGGGGGTACGGCACTGAAGCTTTCTTT. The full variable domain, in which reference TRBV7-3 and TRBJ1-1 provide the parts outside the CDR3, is GAGVSQTPSNKVTEKGKYVELRCDPISGHTALYWYRQSLGQGPEFLIYFQGTGAADDSGLPNDRFFAVRPEGSVSTLKIQRTERGDSAVYLCASSFSGGYGTEAFFGQGTRLTVV.

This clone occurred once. The CDR3: CASTTMGLGNSPLHF. For the CDR3, the DNA is TGTGCCAGCACCACTATGGGGCTGGGGAATTCACCCCTCCACTTT. The chain recombines TRBV27 with TRBJ1-6; tentatively, D is TRBD1 (5 bases). This CDR3 region has 15 residues. Germline V lookup: CDR1 MNHEY, CDR2 SMNVEV (reference sequence). V was cut by 7 bases and J by 7 bases, with 17 bases left in between.

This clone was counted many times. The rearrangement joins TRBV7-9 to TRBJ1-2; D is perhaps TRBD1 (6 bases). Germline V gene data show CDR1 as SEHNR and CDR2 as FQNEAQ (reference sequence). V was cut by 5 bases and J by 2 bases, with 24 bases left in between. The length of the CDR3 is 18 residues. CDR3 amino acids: CASSPDLDLRGMNYGYTF. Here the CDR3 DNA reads TGTGCCAGCAGCCCAGACTTGGATTTGAGGGGGATGAACTATGGCTACACCTTC.

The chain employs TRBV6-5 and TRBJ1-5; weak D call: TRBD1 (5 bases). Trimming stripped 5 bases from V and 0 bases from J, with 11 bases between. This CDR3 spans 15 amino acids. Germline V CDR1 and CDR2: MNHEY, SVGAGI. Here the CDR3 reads CASSLGGYSNQPQHF. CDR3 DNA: TGTGCCAGCAGTCTGGGGGGTTATAGCAATCAGCCCCAGCATTTT.

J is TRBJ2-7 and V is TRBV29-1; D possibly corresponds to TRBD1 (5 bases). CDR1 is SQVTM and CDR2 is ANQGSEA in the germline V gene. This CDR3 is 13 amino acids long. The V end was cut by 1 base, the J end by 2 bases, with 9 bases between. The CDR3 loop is CSVEVGVPYEQYF. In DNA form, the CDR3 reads TGCAGCGTTGAAGTAGGGGTCCCCTACGAGCAGTACTTC.

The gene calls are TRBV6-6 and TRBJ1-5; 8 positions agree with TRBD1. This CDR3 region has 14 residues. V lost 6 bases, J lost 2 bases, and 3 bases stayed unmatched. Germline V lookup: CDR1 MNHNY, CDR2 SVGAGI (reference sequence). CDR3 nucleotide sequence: TGTGCCAGCAGCTGGGGACAGGGCAATCAGCCCCAGCATTTT. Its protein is CASSWGQGNQPQHF.

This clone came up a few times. The CDR3 DNA sequence: TGTGCCACCAGCGTGGGACAGGCTAACACTGAAGCTTTCTTT. Translated, it gives CATSVGQANTEAFF. The J gene is TRBJ1-1, the V gene TRBV15; 8 bases agree with TRBD1. Germline V CDR1 and CDR2: LNHNV, YYDKDF (reference sequence). The CDR3 is 14 amino acids. With 5 bases clipped from V and 2 bases from J, the junction kept 4 bases outside the gene matches.

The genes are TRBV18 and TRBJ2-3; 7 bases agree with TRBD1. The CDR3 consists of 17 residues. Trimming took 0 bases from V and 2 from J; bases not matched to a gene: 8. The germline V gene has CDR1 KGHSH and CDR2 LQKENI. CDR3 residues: CASSPPERTGYTDTQYF. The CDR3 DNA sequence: TGTGCCAGCTCACCACCCGAACGGACAGGCTACACAGATACGCAGTATTTT. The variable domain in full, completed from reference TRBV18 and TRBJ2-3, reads NAGVMQNPRHLVRRRGQEARLRCSPMKGHSHVYWYRQLPEEGLKFMVYLQKENIIDESGMPKERFSAEFPKEGPSILRIQQVVRGDSAAYFCASSPPERTGYTDTQYFGPGTRLTVL.

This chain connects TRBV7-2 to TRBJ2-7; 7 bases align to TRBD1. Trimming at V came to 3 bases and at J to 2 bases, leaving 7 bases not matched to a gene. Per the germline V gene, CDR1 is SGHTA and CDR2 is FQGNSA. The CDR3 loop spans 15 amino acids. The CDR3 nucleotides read TGTGCCAGCAGCTTGACAGGGAAGAGGACCTACGAGCAGTACTTC. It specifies CASSLTGKRTYEQYF.

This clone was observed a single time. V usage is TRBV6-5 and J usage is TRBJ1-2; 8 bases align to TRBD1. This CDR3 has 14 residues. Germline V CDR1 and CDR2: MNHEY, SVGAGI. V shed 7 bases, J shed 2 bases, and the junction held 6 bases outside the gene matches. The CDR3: CASNTRTGNYGYTF. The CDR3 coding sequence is TGTGCCAGCAACACTAGGACAGGGAACTATGGCTACACCTTC.

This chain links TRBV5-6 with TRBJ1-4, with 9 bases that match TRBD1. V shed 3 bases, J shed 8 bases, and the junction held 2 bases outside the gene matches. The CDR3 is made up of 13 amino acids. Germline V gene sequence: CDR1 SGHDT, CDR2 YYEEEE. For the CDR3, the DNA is TGTGCCAGCAGCTCAGGGACAGGGGAAAAACTGTTTTTT. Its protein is CASSSGTGEKLFF.

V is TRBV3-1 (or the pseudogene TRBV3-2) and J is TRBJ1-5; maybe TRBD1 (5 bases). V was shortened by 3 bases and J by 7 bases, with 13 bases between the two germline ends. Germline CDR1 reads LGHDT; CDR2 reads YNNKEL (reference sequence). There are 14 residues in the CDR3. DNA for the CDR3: TGTGCCAGCAGCCACGTGGGGGAGGGACAGCCCCAGCATTTT. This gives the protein CASSHVGEGQPQHF.

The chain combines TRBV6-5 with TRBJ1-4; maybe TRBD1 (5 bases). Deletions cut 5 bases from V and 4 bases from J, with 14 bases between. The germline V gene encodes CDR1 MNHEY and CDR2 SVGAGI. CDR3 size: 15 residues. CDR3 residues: CASSSRGGGNEKLFF. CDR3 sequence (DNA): TGTGCCAGCAGTAGCCGTGGGGGGGGTAATGAAAAACTGTTTTTT.

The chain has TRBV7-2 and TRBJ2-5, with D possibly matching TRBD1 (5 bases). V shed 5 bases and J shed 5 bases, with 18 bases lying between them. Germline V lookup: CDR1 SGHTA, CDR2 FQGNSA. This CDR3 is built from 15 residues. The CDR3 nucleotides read TGTGCCAGCAGCCCTAGTGGTCAGGGTGGGGAGACCCAGTACTTC. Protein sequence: CASSPSGQGGETQYF. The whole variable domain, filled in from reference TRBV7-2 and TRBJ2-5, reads GAGVSQSPSNKVTEKGKDVELRCDPISGHTALYWYRQSLGQGLEFLIYFQGNSAPDKSGLPSDRFSAERTGGSVSTLTIQRTQQEDSAVYLCASSPSGQGGETQYFGPGTRLLVL.

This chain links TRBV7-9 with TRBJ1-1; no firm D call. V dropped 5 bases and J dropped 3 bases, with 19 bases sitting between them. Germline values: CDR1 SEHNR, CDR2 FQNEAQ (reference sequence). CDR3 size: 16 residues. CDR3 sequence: CASSGGSITPYTEAFF. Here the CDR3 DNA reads TGTGCCAGCAGCGGCGGGAGTATCACACCTTACACTGAAGCTTTCTTT.

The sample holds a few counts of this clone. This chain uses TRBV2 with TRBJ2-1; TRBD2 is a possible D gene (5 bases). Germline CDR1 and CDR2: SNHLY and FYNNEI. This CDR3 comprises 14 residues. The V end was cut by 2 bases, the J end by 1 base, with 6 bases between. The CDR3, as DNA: TGTGCCAGCAGTGAAACTAGTTCCTACAATGAGCAGTTCTTC. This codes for CASSETSSYNEQFF.

Here the CDR3 DNA reads TGTGCCAGCAGCCAGACAGGGTTCGGCGGGGAGCTGTTTTTT. This sequence encodes CASSQTGFGGELFF. The chain joins TRBV3-1 (or the pseudogene TRBV3-2) to TRBJ2-2, with TRBD1 identical over 7 bases. J gave up 7 bases and V 3 bases, and 5 bases lay outside the gene matches. Germline values: CDR1 LGHDT, CDR2 YNNKEL (reference sequence). This CDR3 spans 14 amino acids.

The CDR3 bases are TGTGCCTGGAGCAGCAGGGCGAATCAGCCCCAGCATTTT. Its translation is CAWSSRANQPQHF. This sequence joins TRBV30 and TRBJ1-5; D may be TRBD1 (5 bases). V was cut by 3 bases and J by 4 bases, with 10 bases left in between. In germline, CDR1 is GTSNPN, CDR2 SVGIG (reference sequence). The CDR3 is made up of 13 amino acids.

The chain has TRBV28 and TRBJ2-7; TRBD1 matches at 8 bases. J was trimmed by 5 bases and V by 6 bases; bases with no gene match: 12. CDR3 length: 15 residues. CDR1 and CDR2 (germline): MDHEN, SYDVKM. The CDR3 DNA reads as TGTGCCAGCAGCCGAGGTCGCAGGGGGCAAAACGAGCAGTACTTC. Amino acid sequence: CASSRGRRGQNEQYF.

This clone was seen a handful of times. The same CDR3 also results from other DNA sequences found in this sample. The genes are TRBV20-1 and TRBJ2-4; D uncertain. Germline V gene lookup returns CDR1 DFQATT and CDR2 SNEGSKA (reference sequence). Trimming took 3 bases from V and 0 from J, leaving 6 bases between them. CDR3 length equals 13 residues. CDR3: CSASRPAKNIQYF. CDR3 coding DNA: TGCAGTGCTAGTCGTCCAGCCAAAAACATTCAGTACTTC.

The CDR3 region has the DNA TGTGCCACCAGTGGCCGAGACAGGTCAGGACCCCAGCATTTT. It is translated as CATSGRDRSGPQHF. The chain combines TRBV24-1 with TRBJ1-5; tentative D call: TRBD1 (6 bases). V lost 5 bases and J lost 10, with 17 bases in between. This CDR3 comprises 14 residues. CDR1 is KGHDR, CDR2 SFDVKD, per germline.

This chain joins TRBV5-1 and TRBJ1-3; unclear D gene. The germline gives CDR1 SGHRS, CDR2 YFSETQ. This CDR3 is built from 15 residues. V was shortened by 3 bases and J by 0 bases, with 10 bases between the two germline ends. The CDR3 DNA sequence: TGCGCCAGCAGCTACGGGAGCATCTCTGGAAACACCATATATTTT. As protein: CASSYGSISGNTIYF.

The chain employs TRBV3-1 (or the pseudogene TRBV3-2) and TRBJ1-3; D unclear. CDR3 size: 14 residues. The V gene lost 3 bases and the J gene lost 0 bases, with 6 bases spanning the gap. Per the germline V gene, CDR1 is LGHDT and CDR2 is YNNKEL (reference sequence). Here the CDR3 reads CASSQTGSGNTIYF. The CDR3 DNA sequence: TGTGCCAGCAGCCAGACGGGCTCTGGAAACACCATATATTTT.

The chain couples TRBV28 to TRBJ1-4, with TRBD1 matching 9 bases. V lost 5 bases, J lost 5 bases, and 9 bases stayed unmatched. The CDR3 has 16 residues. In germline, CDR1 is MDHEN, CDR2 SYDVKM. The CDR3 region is CASSIMYTGGNEKLFF. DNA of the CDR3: TGTGCCAGCAGTATAATGTATACAGGGGGCAATGAAAAACTGTTTTTT.